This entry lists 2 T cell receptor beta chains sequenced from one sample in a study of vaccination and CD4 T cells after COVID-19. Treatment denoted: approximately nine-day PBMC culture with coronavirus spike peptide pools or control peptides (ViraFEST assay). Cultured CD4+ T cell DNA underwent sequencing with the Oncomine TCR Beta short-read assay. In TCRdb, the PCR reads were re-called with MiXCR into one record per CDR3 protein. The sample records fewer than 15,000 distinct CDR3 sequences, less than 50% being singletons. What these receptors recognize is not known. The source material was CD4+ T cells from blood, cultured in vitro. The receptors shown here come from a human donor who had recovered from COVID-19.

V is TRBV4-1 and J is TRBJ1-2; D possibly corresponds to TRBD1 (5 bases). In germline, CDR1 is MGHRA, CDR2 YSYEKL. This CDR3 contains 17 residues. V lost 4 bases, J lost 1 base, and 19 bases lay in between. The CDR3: CASSLKNTGTGNYGYTF. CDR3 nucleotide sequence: TGCGCCAGCAGCCTCAAAAATACCGGGACGGGTAACTATGGCTACACCTTC.

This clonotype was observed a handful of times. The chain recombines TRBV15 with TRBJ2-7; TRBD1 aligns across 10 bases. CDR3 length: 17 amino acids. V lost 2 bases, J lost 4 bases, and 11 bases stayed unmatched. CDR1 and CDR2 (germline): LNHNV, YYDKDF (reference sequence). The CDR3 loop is CATSRSAGDRGRYEQYF. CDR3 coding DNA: TGTGCCACCAGCAGATCTGCGGGGGACAGGGGCCGATACGAGCAGTACTTC.